This TCR beta chain was identified in a study of blood T cell repertoires in COVID-19. Cohort placement rested on clinical history that participants reported themselves. Cohort 3 recovered donors had two negative PCRs, clearance, or symptom resolution. J gave up 3 bases and V 2 bases, and 11 bases lay outside the gene matches. This CDR3 is built from 16 residues. Germline CDR1 GTSNPN, CDR2 SVGIG (reference sequence). Methods used by the authors: Reference gene primer amplification gave estimated nucleated cell counts. TCRdb's table, derived via immunoSEQ multiplex PCR, lists solely in-frame clones and lacks some. V and J calls and clone size are as listed in that table; D and trimming were resolved from the DNA. This sample has approximately 250,000 clones, with over 75% found just once.

The sequencing input was PBMCs or T cells enriched from blood (not recorded which). This clonotype was obtained from a woman aged 25 to 45 who had recovered from COVID-19. The chain couples TRBV30 to TRBJ2-3; 7 bases agree with TRBD2. The CDR3 DNA follows: TGTGCCTGGAGTCCCCATAGAGGGCGGGAGACAGATACGCAGTATTTT. It yields the protein CAWSPHRGRETDTQYF.